Listed below are T cell receptor beta chains from one sample, sequenced in a study of blood T cell repertoires in COVID-19. Produced via immunoSEQ multiplex PCR; TCRdb's table is partial and in-frame only. The sample has around 400,000 clones, over 80% seen once. The sequenced material came from PBMCs or T cells enriched from blood (not recorded which). The receptor source for this set is a woman aged 45 to 65 who had recovered from COVID-19. CDR3s include the opening cysteine and the closing phenylalanine or tryptophan. D genes are given only for firm matches. Not all rows give a size; the values are once, few, many and, for expanded clones, a class.

size: -; J: TRBJ2-5; V: TRBV29-1; D: TRBD2; CDR3: CSVEGLEGTQYF; DNA: TGCAGCGTTGAGGGACTAGAGGGGACCCAGTACTTC
size: -; J: TRBJ1-1; V: TRBV2; D: -; CDR3: CASMSVVGGTEAFF; DNA: TGTGCCAGCATGAGCGTCGTGGGGGGCACTGAAGCTTTCTTT
size: -; J: TRBJ2-7; V: TRBV12-3/TRBV12-4; D: -; CDR3: CASAKNRYEQYF; DNA: TGTGCCAGCGCTAAGAACCGCTACGAGCAGTACTTC
size: -; J: TRBJ2-3; V: TRBV24-1; D: TRBD1; CDR3: CATSAGGTDTQYF; DNA: TGTGCCACCAGCGCAGGGGGTACAGATACGCAGTATTTT
size: -; J: TRBJ2-3; V: TRBV9; D: -; CDR3: CASSVDSSGASTDTQYF; DNA: TGTGCCAGCAGCGTAGATTCAAGCGGTGCTAGCACAGATACGCAGTATTTT
size: once; J: TRBJ1-1; V: TRBV12-3/TRBV12-4; D: -; CDR3: CASSLGGSTEAFF; DNA: TGTGCCAGCAGTTTAGGCGGGAGCACTGAAGCTTTCTTT
size: -; J: TRBJ2-2; V: TRBV9; D: -; CDR3: CASSVVGGNTGELFF; DNA: TGTGCCAGCAGCGTTGTGGGGGGGAACACCGGGGAGCTGTTTTTT
size: -; J: TRBJ1-1; V: TRBV4-2; D: -; CDR3: CASSHPGGGDEAFF; DNA: TGTGCCAGCAGCCATCCGGGGGGCGGTGATGAAGCTTTCTTT
size: -; J: TRBJ2-1; V: TRBV7-2; D: -; CDR3: CASRAGPLYNEQFF; DNA: TGTGCCAGCAGGGCGGGACCGCTTTACAATGAGCAGTTCTTC
size: few; J: TRBJ1-2; V: TRBV4-3; D: -; CDR3: CASSRRGATFHTF; DNA: TGCGCCAGCAGCCGCCGTGGAGCGACTTTCCACACCTTC
size: -; J: TRBJ1-3; V: TRBV6-5; D: -; CDR3: CASSLSSGNTIYF; DNA: TGTGCCAGCAGTCTGTCTTCTGGAAACACCATATATTTT
size: -; J: TRBJ2-5; V: TRBV15; D: -; CDR3: CATSRAVWGVGETQYF; DNA: TGTGCCACCAGCAGAGCAGTTTGGGGAGTAGGAGAGACCCAGTACTTC
size: few; J: TRBJ1-2; V: TRBV25-1; D: -; CDR3: CASTDRGSVNGYTF; DNA: TGTGCCAGCACCGACAGAGGATCGGTAAATGGCTACACCTTC
size: -; J: TRBJ2-7; V: TRBV27; D: TRBD2; CDR3: CASSFSGGPAYEQYF; DNA: TGTGCCAGCAGTTTTAGCGGGGGGCCCGCCTACGAGCAGTACTTC
size: -; J: TRBJ2-2; V: TRBV6-2/TRBV6-3; D: -; CDR3: CASSATGSGELFF; DNA: TGTGCCAGCAGCGCAACAGGGAGCGGGGAGCTGTTTTTT
size: -; J: TRBJ2-7; V: TRBV5-5; D: -; CDR3: CASSTGPSYEQYF; DNA: TGTGCCAGCAGCACTGGGCCCTCCTACGAGCAGTACTTC
size: -; J: TRBJ2-1; V: TRBV19; D: TRBD1; CDR3: CASRGQGSYNEQFF; DNA: TGTGCCAGTAGGGGACAGGGAAGCTACAATGAGCAGTTCTTC
size: -; J: TRBJ2-1; V: TRBV13; D: TRBD2; CDR3: CASSQLRLAGGNEQFF; DNA: TGTGCCAGCAGCCAACTAAGACTAGCGGGAGGGAATGAGCAGTTCTTC
size: -; J: TRBJ2-3; V: TRBV5-1; D: TRBD1; CDR3: CASSLDPGGRTDTQYF; DNA: TGCGCCAGCAGCTTGGATCCAGGGGGTCGCACAGATACGCAGTATTTT
size: -; J: TRBJ2-6; V: TRBV6-5; D: -; CDR3: CASSYSGGEGANVLTF; DNA: TGTGCCAGCAGTTACTCAGGGGGAGAGGGGGCCAACGTCCTGACTTTC
size: once; J: TRBJ1-5; V: TRBV30; D: TRBD1; CDR3: CAWKPHRQGSQPQHF; DNA: TGTGCCTGGAAGCCCCACCGACAGGGGAGTCAGCCCCAGCATTTT
size: -; J: TRBJ2-5; V: TRBV19; D: -; CDR3: CASSIGGLGETQYF; DNA: TGTGCCAGTAGTATTGGAGGTCTAGGAGAGACCCAGTACTTC
size: -; J: TRBJ1-2; V: TRBV5-4; D: TRBD1; CDR3: CASSNTGGDGYTF; DNA: TGTGCCAGCAGCAATACAGGGGGAGATGGCTACACCTTC
size: -; J: TRBJ1-1; V: TRBV18; D: TRBD1; CDR3: CASSRPGQGENTEAFF; DNA: TGTGCCAGCTCGCGACCGGGACAGGGGGAGAACACTGAAGCTTTCTTT
size: -; J: TRBJ1-3; V: TRBV19; D: -; CDR3: CASRSFSSVNSGNTIYF; DNA: TGTGCCAGTAGAAGTTTTTCCAGCGTCAACTCTGGAAACACCATATATTTT
size: -; J: TRBJ2-3; V: TRBV11-1; D: TRBD1; CDR3: CASSLVLDRGTDTQYF; DNA: TGTGCCAGCAGCTTAGTCCTCGACAGGGGTACAGATACGCAGTATTTT
size: -; J: TRBJ2-1; V: TRBV13; D: TRBD1; CDR3: CASSLGTVNNEQFF; DNA: TGTGCCAGCAGCCTCGGGACAGTAAACAATGAGCAGTTCTTC
size: -; J: TRBJ2-1; V: TRBV6-2/TRBV6-3; D: TRBD2; CDR3: CASSYGSGGPYNEQFF; DNA: TGTGCCAGCAGTTACGGCTCGGGAGGGCCCTACAATGAGCAGTTCTTC
size: many; J: TRBJ2-7; V: TRBV11-2; D: -; CDR3: CASSSQRNSYEQYF; DNA: TGTGCCAGCAGCTCACAGCGGAACTCCTACGAGCAGTACTTC
size: -; J: TRBJ2-1; V: TRBV19; D: TRBD2; CDR3: CASSSWGGGPSYNEQFF; DNA: TGTGCCAGTAGTAGTTGGGGCGGGGGACCGTCCTACAATGAGCAGTTCTTC
size: once; J: TRBJ1-6; V: TRBV7-2; D: -; CDR3: CASSLGRARNSPLHF; DNA: TGTGCCAGCAGCTTAGGCAGGGCTCGGAATTCACCCCTCCACTTT
size: -; J: TRBJ1-5; V: TRBV19; D: TRBD1; CDR3: CASRWTGSNQPQHF; DNA: TGTGCCAGTAGATGGACAGGAAGCAATCAGCCCCAGCATTTT
size: -; J: TRBJ2-7; V: TRBV10-3; D: -; CDR3: CAISESEVSYEQYF; DNA: TGTGCCATCAGTGAGTCCGAAGTCAGCTACGAGCAGTACTTC
size: -; J: TRBJ2-2; V: TRBV6-5; D: -; CDR3: CATAPTGDGELFF; DNA: TGTGCCACTGCTCCGACGGGGGACGGGGAGCTGTTTTTT
size: -; J: TRBJ1-3; V: TRBV7-2; D: -; CDR3: CASSLGSRGNTIYF; DNA: TGTGCCAGCAGCTTAGGGTCTAGAGGAAACACCATATATTTT
size: -; J: TRBJ1-1; V: TRBV11-3; D: -; CDR3: CASRLGPGTEAFF; DNA: TGTGCCAGCAGGCTGGGGCCAGGCACTGAAGCTTTCTTT
size: -; J: TRBJ2-2; V: TRBV7-2; D: TRBD1; CDR3: CASSLGDRNTGELFF; DNA: TGTGCCAGCAGCTTAGGGGACAGGAACACCGGGGAGCTGTTTTTT
size: -; J: TRBJ1-1; V: TRBV18; D: TRBD1; CDR3: CASSPNQFPGGAGTEAFF; DNA: TGTGCCAGCTCACCCAATCAATTCCCAGGGGGCGCCGGCACTGAAGCTTTCTTT
size: -; J: TRBJ1-1; V: TRBV6-4; D: -; CDR3: CASSDSWNTEAFF; DNA: TGTGCCAGCAGTGACAGCTGGAACACTGAAGCTTTCTTT
size: -; J: TRBJ2-2; V: TRBV7-8; D: -; CDR3: CASSRSVGVWTGELFF; DNA: TGTGCCAGCAGCCGTTCTGTCGGGGTGTGGACCGGGGAGCTGTTTTTT
size: few; J: TRBJ2-7; V: TRBV28; D: TRBD2; CDR3: CASSLSAGGYDEQYF; DNA: TGTGCCAGCAGTTTATCAGCGGGAGGTTACGACGAGCAGTACTTC
size: -; J: TRBJ1-2; V: TRBV19; D: TRBD1; CDR3: CASSKTGGADYGYTF; DNA: TGTGCCAGTAGTAAGACAGGGGGCGCGGACTATGGCTACACCTTC
size: -; J: TRBJ1-2; V: TRBV7-2; D: -; CDR3: CASSLGQIYGYTF; DNA: TGTGCCAGCAGCTTAGGACAGATTTATGGCTACACCTTC
size: -; J: TRBJ2-7; V: TRBV21-1; D: -; CDR3: CASSTHAIREHEQYF; DNA: TGTGCCAGCAGCACCCACGCGATACGGGAACACGAGCAGTACTTC
size: -; J: TRBJ2-1; V: TRBV7-6; D: TRBD2; CDR3: CASSFLPAGGNNEQFF; DNA: TGTGCCAGCAGCTTCCTGCCAGCGGGAGGGAACAATGAGCAGTTCTTC